Each of the 9 T cell receptor beta chains below was sequenced from the same sample in a study of cytomegalovirus exposure and HLA in healthy donors. This PCR relied on a set of 60 Vbeta primers and 13 Jbeta primers. Using immunoSEQ multiplex PCR, the repertoire was profiled, and TCRdb retains in-frame clones only, with some absent. The data hold roughly 150,000 clones, with under 85% observed a single time. The sequenced sample was PBMCs. Every receptor here comes from a woman aged 18-29 years in good health and CMV-seropositive.

V is TRBV15 and J is TRBJ2-7, with D tentatively TRBD1 (6 bases). V lost 1 base to trimming and J lost 0 bases, with 16 bases between them. The CDR3 has 17 residues. Germline CDR1 and CDR2: LNHNV and YYDKDF (reference sequence). The CDR3 region is CATSRVAAGTSSYEQYF. The CDR3 coding sequence is TGTGCCACCAGCAGAGTAGCTGCCGGGACAAGCTCCTACGAGCAGTACTTC.

The chain uses TRBV4-3 and TRBJ2-2; no clear D. The CDR3 totals 13 residues. Per the germline V gene, CDR1 is LGHNA and CDR2 is YSLEER. V was pared by 3 bases and J by 5 bases, with 7 bases between. CDR3: CASSHRMTGELFF. CDR3 nucleotide sequence: TGCGCCAGCAGCCACCGTATGACCGGGGAGCTGTTTTTT.

The chain has TRBV27 and TRBJ1-6, with a possible D match to TRBD1 (6 bases). Trimming cost V 3 bases and J 7 bases, with 16 bases left between them. Germline CDR1 MNHEY, CDR2 SMNVEV (reference sequence). The CDR3 runs to 16 residues. CDR3 amino acids: CASSLGTQGFNSPLHF. The CDR3 DNA is TGTGCCAGCAGTTTGGGGACCCAGGGGTTCAATTCACCCCTCCACTTT.

The chain carries TRBV7-2 and TRBJ2-5; 7 nucleotides line up with TRBD2. CDR3 length: 13 amino acids. Germline V lookup: CDR1 SGHTA, CDR2 FQGNSA. V lost 4 bases to trimming and J lost 1 base; unmatched junction nucleotides: 0. CDR3: CASSSSGQETQYF. The CDR3 DNA sequence: TGTGCCAGCAGCTCTAGCGGCCAAGAGACCCAGTACTTC.

The chain is built from TRBV12-5 and TRBJ2-5; D not resolved. The V gene lost 1 base and the J gene lost 5 bases, with 14 bases spanning the gap. This CDR3 contains 15 residues. The germline V gene encodes CDR1 LGHNT and CDR2 FRNRAP. CDR3 in DNA: TGTGCTAGTGGTTTGGGTTACAAGTCGGGTGAGACCCAGTACTTC. As protein: CASGLGYKSGETQYF.

This chain joins TRBV4-1 and TRBJ2-2, with D tentatively TRBD2 (6 bases). Germline V CDR1 and CDR2: MGHRA, YSYEKL. The CDR3 runs to 15 residues. Trimming removed 5 bases at V and 2 bases at J, with 12 bases between. The CDR3 sequence: CASSSGTENTGELFF. The DNA of the CDR3 is TGCGCCAGCAGCTCCGGGACTGAAAACACCGGGGAGCTGTTTTTT.

The V call is TRBV7-6, the J call TRBJ2-1, with D possibly TRBD2 on 7 matching bases. V was pared by 5 bases and J by 7 bases, with 24 bases between. The CDR3 is 17 residues long. The V gene's germline CDR1 is SGHVS and CDR2 FNYEAQ. The CDR3 here is CASSPTRERGGRNEQFF. In DNA, the CDR3 is TGTGCCAGCAGCCCGACCCGGGAGAGGGGGGGCCGAAATGAGCAGTTCTTC.

The chain recombines TRBV20-1 with TRBJ1-4, with D perhaps TRBD1 (6 bases). The CDR3 spans 11 residues. V was pared by 6 bases and J by 8 bases, with 10 bases between. Germline-derived CDR1 and CDR2 are DFQATT and SNEGSKA (reference sequence). The CDR3 coding sequence is TGCAGTGCCCCTGGGGGCGAAAAACTGTTTTTT. Amino acids: CSAPGGEKLFF.

To note about this clone: Other DNA variants within this sample encode the same CDR3. The chain couples TRBV7-3 to TRBJ2-3; 11 bases agree with TRBD2. With V trimmed by 0 bases and J by 4 bases, 0 bases remained unmatched. The V gene's germline CDR1 is SGHTA and CDR2 FQGTGA. There are 15 residues in the CDR3. The CDR3 reads CASSLTSGGADTQYF. CDR3 bases: TGTGCCAGCAGCTTAACTAGCGGGGGGGCAGATACGCAGTATTTT.